This T cell receptor (beta chain) was identified during a study of blood T cell repertoires in COVID-19. Study summary: Sites across the United States, Italy and Spain contributed samples from acute and convalescent COVID-19. In each case, the material was cDNA or gDNA derived from T cells, B-cell-depleted T cells, or PBMCs.

The CDR3 has 13 amino acids. V was shortened by 7 bases and J by 1 base, with 11 bases between the two germline ends. CDR1 is MDHEN, CDR2 SYDVKM, per germline. Authors' data handling: Using reference gene primer amplification, nucleated cell counts were estimated. Assay used: immunoSEQ multiplex PCR; TCRdb lists only in-frame clones, some missing. The V and J calls and the clone size are those of that table, but D and trimming were determined from the DNA. The profile covers a few hundred thousand clones, with 75% to 90% appearing a single time and around 3% taken by the ten largest. The sequence came from a woman in her thirties with active or convalescent COVID-19. The sequenced sample consisted of peripheral blood. The chain is built from TRBV28 and TRBJ2-7; D not certain. CDR3 region: CASNPLRSYEQYF. The CDR3 DNA sequence: TGTGCCAGCAATCCCTTGCGGTCCTACGAGCAGTACTTC. Full variable domain (rest looked up from reference TRBV28 and TRBJ2-7): DVKVTQSSRYLVKRTGEKVFLECVQDMDHENMFWYRQDPGLGLRLIYFSYDVKMKEKGDIPEGYSVSREKKERFSLILESASTNQTSMYLCASNPLRSYEQYFGPGTRLTVT.